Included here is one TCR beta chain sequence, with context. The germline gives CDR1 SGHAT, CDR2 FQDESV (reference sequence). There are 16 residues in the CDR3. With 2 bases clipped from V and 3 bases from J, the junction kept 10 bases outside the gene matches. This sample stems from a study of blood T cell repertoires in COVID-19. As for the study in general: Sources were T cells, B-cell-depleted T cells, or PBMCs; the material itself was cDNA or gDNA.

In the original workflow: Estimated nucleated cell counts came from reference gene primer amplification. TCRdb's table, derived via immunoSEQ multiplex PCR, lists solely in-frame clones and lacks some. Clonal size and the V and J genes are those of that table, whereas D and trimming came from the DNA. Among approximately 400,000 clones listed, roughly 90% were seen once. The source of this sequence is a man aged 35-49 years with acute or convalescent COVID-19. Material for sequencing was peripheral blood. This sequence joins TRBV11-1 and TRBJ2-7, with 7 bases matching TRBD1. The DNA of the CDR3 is TGTGCCAGCAGCTTATTCTTGATGCAGGGGGACTACGAGCAGTACTTC. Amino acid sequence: CASSLFLMQGDYEQYF.